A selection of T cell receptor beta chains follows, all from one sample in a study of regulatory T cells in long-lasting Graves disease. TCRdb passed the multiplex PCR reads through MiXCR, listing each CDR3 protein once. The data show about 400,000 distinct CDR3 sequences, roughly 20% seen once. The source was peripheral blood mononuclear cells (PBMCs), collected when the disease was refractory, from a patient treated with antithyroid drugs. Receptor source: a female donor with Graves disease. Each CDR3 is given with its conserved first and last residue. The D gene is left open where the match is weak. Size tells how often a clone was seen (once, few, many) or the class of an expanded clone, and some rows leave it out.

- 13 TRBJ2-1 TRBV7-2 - CANSLSGTGEQFF TGTGCCAACAGCTTATCAGGGACTGGGGAGCAGTTCTTC
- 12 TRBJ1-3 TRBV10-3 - CAISTGGNTIYF TGTGCCATCAGTACAGGGGGAAACACCATATATTTT
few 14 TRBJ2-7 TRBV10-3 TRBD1 CAISESQGAGEQYF TGTGCCATCAGTGAGAGTCAGGGGGCGGGTGAGCAGTACTTC
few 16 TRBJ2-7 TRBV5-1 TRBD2 CASTVAGGRSSYEQYF TGCGCCAGCACCGTAGCGGGAGGGAGAAGCTCCTACGAGCAGTACTTC
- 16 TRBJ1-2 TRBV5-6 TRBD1 CASSPWGQGLNYGYTF TGTGCCAGCAGCCCCTGGGGACAGGGATTAAACTATGGCTACACCTTC
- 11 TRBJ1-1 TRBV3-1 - CATRKATEAFF TGTGCCACGCGAAAAGCCACTGAAGCTTTCTTT
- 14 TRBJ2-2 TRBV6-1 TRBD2 CASRTSGSTGELFF TGTGCCAGCAGGACTAGCGGGAGTACCGGGGAGCTGTTTTTT
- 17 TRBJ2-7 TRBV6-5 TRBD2 CASSFSPLSGQGDEQYF TGTGCCAGCAGTTTTAGCCCCCTTAGCGGGCAGGGCGACGAGCAGTACTTC
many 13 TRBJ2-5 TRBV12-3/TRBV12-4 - CASSLGGTATQYF TGTGCCAGCAGTTTAGGCGGGACGGCGACCCAGTACTTC
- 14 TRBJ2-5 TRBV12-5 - CARPRRYPQETQYF TGTGCTAGACCCCGACGGTACCCACAAGAGACCCAGTACTTC
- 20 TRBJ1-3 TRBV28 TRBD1 CASSLLGSILGPTGRNTIYF TGTGCCAGCAGTTTACTCGGCTCAATACTCGGCCCGACAGGGCGGAACACCATATATTTT
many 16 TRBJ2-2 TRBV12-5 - CASGLAGGLDTGELFF TGTGCTAGTGGTTTGGCCGGGGGGCTGGACACCGGGGAGCTGTTTTTT
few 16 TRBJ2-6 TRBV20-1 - CSAGRDATGGANVLTF TGCAGTGCAGGGCGGGACGCTACTGGGGGGGCCAACGTCCTGACTTTC
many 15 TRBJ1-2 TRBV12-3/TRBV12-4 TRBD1 CASSLTRDRADGYTF TGTGCCAGCAGTTTAACCCGGGACAGGGCTGATGGCTACACCTTC
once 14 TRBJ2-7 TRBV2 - CASTPRGQLYGQYF TGTGCCAGCACACCCCGGGGACAACTCTACGGGCAGTACTTC
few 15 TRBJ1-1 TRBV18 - CASSPRQISTAEAFF TGTGCCAGCTCACCAAGACAGATATCGACGGCTGAAGCTTTCTTT
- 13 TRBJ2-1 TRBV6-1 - CASASSEYNEQFF TGTGCCAGCGCGTCGAGTGAGTATAATGAGCAGTTCTTC
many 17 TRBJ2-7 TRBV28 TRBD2 CASSLTPGRSSSYEQYF TGTGCCAGCAGCTTAACCCCCGGGAGGTCCAGCTCCTACGAGCAGTACTTC
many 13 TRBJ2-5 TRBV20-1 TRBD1 CSATDRGIETQYF TGCAGTGCTACGGACAGGGGCATCGAGACCCAGTACTTC
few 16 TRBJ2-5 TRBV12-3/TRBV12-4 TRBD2 CASSRASGMVKETQYF TGTGCCAGCAGTCGGGCTAGCGGCATGGTGAAAGAGACCCAGTACTTC
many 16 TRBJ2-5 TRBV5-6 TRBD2 CASSSKGAGGLETQYF TGTGCCAGCAGCTCCAAAGGGGCGGGAGGTTTGGAGACCCAGTACTTC
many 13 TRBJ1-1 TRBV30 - CAWTRTVNTEAFF TGTGCCTGGACCAGGACGGTGAACACTGAAGCTTTCTTT
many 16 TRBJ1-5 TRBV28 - CASSTAGGVGNQPQHF TGTGCCAGCAGCACCGCCGGCGGCGTTGGCAATCAGCCCCAGCATTTT
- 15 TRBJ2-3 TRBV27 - CASSEYSRDTDTQYF TGTGCCAGCAGTGAATACTCTAGGGACACAGATACGCAGTATTTT
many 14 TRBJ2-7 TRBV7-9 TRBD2 CASSFTSGAYEQYF TGTGCCAGCAGCTTTACTAGCGGAGCCTACGAGCAGTACTTC
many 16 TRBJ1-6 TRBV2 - CASSELDSNYNSPLHF TGTGCCAGCAGTGAATTAGACAGCAACTATAATTCACCCCTCCACTTT
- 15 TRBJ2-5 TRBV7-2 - CASSHGSGPEETQYF TGTGCCAGCAGCCACGGGTCAGGGCCCGAAGAGACCCAGTACTTC
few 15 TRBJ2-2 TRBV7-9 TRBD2 CASSVTSGGTGELFF TGTGCCAGCAGCGTGACTAGCGGGGGCACCGGGGAGCTGTTTTTT
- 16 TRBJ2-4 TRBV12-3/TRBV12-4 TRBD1 CASSFGTGGGQNIQYF TGTGCCAGCAGTTTCGGGACAGGGGGCGGTCAAAACATTCAGTACTTC
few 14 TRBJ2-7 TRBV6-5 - CASRYGSPTVKQYF TGTGCCAGCAGGTACGGTTCGCCGACTGTGAAGCAGTACTTC
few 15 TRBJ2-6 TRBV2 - CASSQAGSGANVLTF TGTGCCAGCAGTCAAGCAGGCTCTGGGGCCAACGTCCTGACTTTC
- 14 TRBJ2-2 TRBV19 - CASSSQPGTGELFF TGTGCCAGTAGTTCTCAGCCGGGCACCGGGGAGCTGTTTTTT
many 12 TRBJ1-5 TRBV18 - CASSPQGQPQHF TGTGCCAGCTCACCTCAAGGTCAGCCCCAGCATTTT
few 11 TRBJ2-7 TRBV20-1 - CSASGMGEQYF TGCAGTGCTAGTGGCATGGGCGAGCAGTACTTC
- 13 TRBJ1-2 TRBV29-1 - CSARGGGDYGYTF TGCAGCGCCCGTGGCGGGGGCGACTATGGCTACACCTTC
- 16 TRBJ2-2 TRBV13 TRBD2 CASSELLAGGTGELFF TGTGCCAGCAGTGAATTACTAGCGGGAGGTACCGGGGAGCTGTTTTTT
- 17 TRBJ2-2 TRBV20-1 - CSARDIVDDLNTGELFF TGCAGTGCTAGAGATATAGTTGACGACCTGAACACCGGGGAGCTGTTTTTT